This TCR beta chain originates from a study of cytomegalovirus exposure and HLA in healthy donors. The donors, nominally healthy at sampling, likely had unrecorded immune exposures. V lost 0 bases to trimming and J lost 4 bases, with 10 bases between them. There are 14 residues in the CDR3. Germline V lookup: CDR1 LGHNA, CDR2 YNFKEQ. The PCR made use of 60 Vbeta and 13 Jbeta primers. Only in-frame clones appear in the TCRdb table, and some are missing; sequencing was by immunoSEQ multiplex PCR. The sample gives about 120,000 clones, about 80% of which show up once; more than 2% is in the top ten. The TCR was taken from a human donor in good health. The sequenced sample was PBMCs. The V and J genes are TRBV4-2 and TRBJ2-7; D call uncertain. The CDR3 DNA sequence: TGTGCCAGCAGCCAAGATCTAGGCAGATACGAGCAGTACTTC. This encodes CASSQDLGRYEQYF.